A single TCR beta chain is shown here with its context. This clonotype has at least ten counts. Which antigen it targets is not known. Per-base quality was not reported, and no clone a single base away is much larger than it. This sample was included in a study of T cells in Graves' hyperthyroidism and ophthalmopathy (dated by TCRdb to the late 2010s). Describing the broader study: Peripheral blood was collected at initial diagnosis, before any treatment. The study also compared thyroid tissue and blood T-cell repertoires from about 6 Graves' hyperthyroidism patients. To identify TCR V-J signatures that set the groups apart, the researchers used a discovery cohort of 100 patients, made up of approximately 43 with Graves' ophthalmopathy and about 60 with stable Graves' hyperthyroidism. An independent validation cohort of under 20 hyperthyroidism patients and 15 or so patients who later progressed to ophthalmopathy tested prospective prediction of ophthalmopathy. TCR Vbeta CDR3 sequencing of fewer than 150 peripheral blood samples (approximately 44 ophthalmopathy, about 75 hyperthyroidism and approximately 17 progressor patients) is reported in the paper. After sampling, hyperthyroidism patients received methimazole starting at 30 mg daily, and ophthalmopathy patients received high-dose intravenous methylprednisolone. The 100 discovery patients were divided at random into training and test sets in a 7:3 ratio.

CDR1 and CDR2 were assigned from the germline V gene (reference sequence) as MNHEY and SMNVEV. V is reduced by 3 bases and J by 5 bases, leaving a spacing of 13 bases between them. From the cysteine through the phenylalanine, the CDR3 covers 14 amino acids. The retained sequence is limited to the CDR3, 42 bases, with the frame set at the first base. Study-level results and caveats: Most expanded thyroid clonotypes (frequency above 0.001) were also found in blood, which suggests that blood repertoires may mirror thyroid immune responses. No statistical method was used to set the sample size in advance, and investigators knew the group allocation. In cross-validation, a model built on a 13 V-J signature told ophthalmopathy apart from stable hyperthyroidism with approximately 91% sensitivity and about 81% specificity, and in testing the same model reached 80%/75%. In validation, progression to ophthalmopathy was predicted by the model with 70.59% sensitivity and approximately 78% specificity, a median of around 6.5 months before onset.

The TCR beta CDR3 regions were amplified from RNA transcripts. The first round of RT-PCR for the TCR CDR3 was performed with the HTBI primer set and the Qiagen OneStep RT-PCR kit. Libraries were constructed in a second round of multiplex PCR, after which size selection and purification were carried out. Paired-end sequencing of the libraries was performed with 100 bp reads on an Illumina HiSeq2000. As for how the authors treated the data: Raw data were processed with SOAPnuke, discarding reads with adapters, uncalled bases, mean Phred below 15, or no exact constant-primer or identifier match. COPE v1.2.5 was used to merge the high-quality paired reads, and each unique nucleotide sequence was defined as a clonotype. Clonotypes were aligned to IMGT TRBV, TRBD and TRBJ reference segments using MiTCR v1.1. The analysis was restricted to V-J combinations with a frequency above 0.0001, which together covered just over 99% of the repertoires. The TCS score was defined as F50 (clonal expansion) divided by E x V (chaos), with BLOSUM62-based TCRdist calculated between CDR3 peptides within each V-J. Welch's t-statistics and random forest reduced roughly 500 V-J features to fewer than 15, which were used in a naive Bayes classifier (R e1071). The public reads were reanalyzed by TCRdb: fastp trimming at Q25, MiXCR alignment, in-frame beta chains only. Each CDR3 protein appears once, grouped with its most common genes and DNA. TCRdb's processing, not the authors', yielded these V and J calls. This sample comprises some 510,000 distinct CDR3 sequences, roughly 20% of them detected only once. The ten largest make up more than 20% of the sample.

Stable Graves' hyperthyroidism was defined as no progression to ophthalmopathy during 18 months of follow-up. Hyperthyroidism patients were aged 18 to 65 years and newly diagnosed, with disease duration of less than 2 months. The study excluded patients with uncontrolled infections, other autoimmune diseases, pregnancy or lactation. Diagnoses were based on clinical symptoms, serum thyroxine and TRAb, thyroid ultrasound and orbital computed tomography. PBMCs were isolated from 8 to 10 ml of fresh peripheral blood by Ficoll-Paque density gradient centrifugation. Total RNA was extracted with Trizol reagent, and quality was checked on an Agilent 2100 Bioanalyzer.

Input material: blood. This receptor was taken from a man younger than 35 with Graves' hyperthyroidism. The receptor chain draws on TRBV27 and TRBJ1-2; TRBD1 could be the D gene, as 5 bases match. The CDR3 region reads CASSFIGGVYGYTF. The DNA is TGTGCCAGCAGTTTTATTGGGGGGGTTTATGGCTACACCTTC.